Below, 8 T cell receptor beta chains from the same sample are listed, as sequenced in a study of blood T cell repertoires in COVID-19. The assay was immunoSEQ multiplex PCR, and TCRdb's table has in-frame clones only and misses some. Of some 400,000 clones listed, around 87% were seen once; the top ten hold about 3%. The sample was peripheral blood. These receptors came from a human donor in a cohort sampled during active COVID-19.

The CDR3 DNA follows: TGTGCCAGTATCCTACCCTTCCGGACAGGAGGTAGGGTGGAAGCTTTCTTT. Protein sequence: CASILPFRTGGRVEAFF. V usage is TRBV19 and J usage is TRBJ1-1; the match to TRBD1 covers 7 bases. The CDR3 is made up of 17 amino acids. Trimming removed 7 bases from V and 8 bases from J; junction bases left unmatched: 22. Germline V CDR1 and CDR2: LNHDA, SQIVND (reference sequence).

The chain uses TRBV19 and TRBJ2-3; 11 nucleotides agree with TRBD1. The CDR3 has 13 amino acids. CDR1 is LNHDA, CDR2 SQIVND, per germline (reference sequence). The ends lost 10 bases at V and 4 bases at J; junction bases unmatched: 4. As DNA, the CDR3 is TGTGCCACTTCGGACAGGGGGCCAGATACGCAGTATTTT. This codes for CATSDRGPDTQYF.

Remarks on this clone: The sample has other DNA sequences that encode this CDR3 too. The V call is TRBV19, the J call TRBJ1-4, with D maybe TRBD1 (5 bases). Trimming cost V 3 bases and J 8 bases, with 13 bases left between them. CDR3 length: 14 residues. Germline V gene sequence: CDR1 LNHDA, CDR2 SQIVND (reference sequence). DNA of the CDR3: TGTGCCAGTAGTATTTCGGGGGGAAGGGAAAAACTGTTTTTT. Translated: CASSISGGREKLFF. Using reference TRBV19 and TRBJ1-4 for the parts outside the CDR3, the full variable domain is DGGITQSPKYLFRKEGQNVTLSCEQNLNHDAMYWYRQDPGQGLRLIYYSQIVNDFQKGDIAEGYSVSREKKESFPLTVTSAQKNPTAFYLCASSISGGREKLFFGSGTQLSVL.

This clone was counted a few times. The chain couples TRBV29-1 to TRBJ2-3; 9 nucleotides align to TRBD2. CDR1 SQVTM and CDR2 ANQGSEA come from the germline V gene. CDR3 length equals 16 residues. Losses at the gene ends were 1 base for V and 5 bases for J; bases not matched to a gene: 10. This CDR3 is CSVEGPQRGALDTQYF. CDR3 DNA sequence: TGCAGCGTTGAAGGCCCCCAGCGGGGGGCCCTAGATACGCAGTATTTT.

CDR3: CASSLGRSTGELFF. In DNA form, the CDR3 reads TGTGCCAGCAGCTTGGGGAGGAGCACCGGGGAGCTGTTTTTT. The genes are TRBV5-4 and TRBJ2-2; maybe TRBD2 (5 bases). Looked up from germline, CDR1 is SGHNT and CDR2 is YYREEE (reference sequence). V lost 0 bases and J 4 bases, leaving 7 bases between the germline ends. The CDR3 consists of 14 residues.

The genes are TRBV4-1 and TRBJ2-5; TRBD2 agrees at 7 bases. The CDR3 spans 15 residues. The junction had 7 bases not matched to a gene; V was cut back by 2 bases and J by 4 bases. CDR1 and CDR2 from the germline V gene are MGHRA and YSYEKL. The CDR3 nucleotides read TGCGCCAGCAGCCAACCCCGGGGGGAGGGAGAGACCCAGTACTTC. This gives the protein CASSQPRGEGETQYF.

The chain is built from TRBV2 and TRBJ2-3, with unresolved D. The CDR3 consists of 13 residues. CDR1 SNHLY and CDR2 FYNNEI come from the germline V gene. Trimming pared 9 bases from V and 5 bases from J, leaving 15 bases between. The CDR3 loop is CASSFEMGDTQYF. For the CDR3, the DNA is TGTGCCAGTAGCTTTGAGATGGGAGATACGCAGTATTTT.

This clone was seen only a few times. The CDR3 DNA reads TGTGCCAGCAGTTTATCGTTAGGGGCAGGGTCAGCTAACTATGGCTACACCTTC. Protein: CASSLSLGAGSANYGYTF. The J gene is TRBJ1-2, the V gene TRBV28; tentatively, D is TRBD1 (5 bases). The CDR3 covers 18 residues. Looked up from germline, CDR1 is MDHEN and CDR2 is SYDVKM. Deletions cut 1 base from V and 0 bases from J, with 18 bases between.